Each of the 21 T cell receptor beta chains below was sequenced from the same sample in a study of T-cell memory formation after mild COVID-19 (dated by TCRdb to about 2021). The library was prepared using 5' RACE. The sample was run on an Illumina NovaSeq 6000. Through fastp at Q25 and MiXCR, TCRdb rebuilt clones from the public reads, retaining in-frame beta chains. A single entry per CDR3 protein holds the most common genes and DNA from its merged rows. In this sample the table shows a few hundred thousand distinct CDR3 sequences, roughly 21% of which occur a single time. The top ten clones comprise approximately 13% of the sample. Sequencing was performed on PBMCs or a T cell subset sorted from them (not recorded which). The source is an adult woman who had mild COVID-19 (a few samples of this study predate the infection). The sample titles of this study are shuffled in the database, so cell type and time point are left out; the donor was told from shared clones.

Only a few counts were recorded for this clonotype. This chain uses TRBV29-1 with TRBJ1-2; D may be TRBD1 (5 bases). Germline V gene lookup returns CDR1 SQVTM and CDR2 ANQGSEA. CDR3 length equals 13 residues. Deletions cut 4 bases from V and 4 bases from J, with 13 bases between. CDR3 residues: CSVGQGEGYGYTF. The CDR3 nucleotides are TGCAGCGTTGGCCAGGGAGAGGGCTATGGCTACACCTTC.

This chain links TRBV7-3 with TRBJ2-1; D is ambiguous. The length of the CDR3 is 13 residues. The germline V gene encodes CDR1 SGHTA and CDR2 FQGTGA. V lost 7 bases and J lost 5, with 12 bases in between. The CDR3 bases are TGTGCCAGCACCGATCCGGGTGACAATGAGCAGTTCTTC. Protein product: CASTDPGDNEQFF. Drawing the rest from reference TRBV7-3 and TRBJ2-1, the complete variable domain is GAGVSQTPSNKVTEKGKYVELRCDPISGHTALYWYRQSLGQGPEFLIYFQGTGAADDSGLPNDRFFAVRPEGSVSTLKIQRTERGDSAVYLCASTDPGDNEQFFGPGTRLTVL.

In its sample, this clonotype was seen a few times. This chain links TRBV4-2 with TRBJ1-2; D may be TRBD1 (6 bases). V shed 0 bases and J shed 2 bases, with 10 bases lying between them. Germline assignment: CDR1 LGHNA and CDR2 YNFKEQ. This CDR3 is 15 amino acids long. CDR3 sequence (DNA): TGTGCCAGCAGCCAAGAGGAGGGGGAGAACTATGGCTACACCTTC. This translates into CASSQEEGENYGYTF.

This clonotype appeared many times. The junction and the germline gene differ at one end; a read error may be behind it. This chain connects TRBV5-1 to TRBJ2-5; no reliable D call. In germline, CDR1 is SGHRS, CDR2 YFSETQ. The CDR3 length is 11 residues. For the CDR3, the DNA is TGTGCCAGCAGCTTAGCAGAGACCCAGTACTTC. Translating gives CASSLAETQYF.

This chain links TRBV24-1 with TRBJ2-1; 8 nucleotides agree with TRBD2. In germline, CDR1 is KGHDR, CDR2 SFDVKD. J lost 4 bases, V lost 1 base, and 2 bases had no gene match. CDR3 size: 15 residues. CDR3 in DNA: TGTGCCACCAGTGATTTTTCGGGAGGGTACAATGAGCAGTTCTTC. Encoded protein: CATSDFSGGYNEQFF.

In this sample, this clonotype turned up many times. The chain is built from TRBV24-1 and TRBJ2-1; 7 positions match TRBD2. Germline CDR1 reads KGHDR; CDR2 reads SFDVKD. Germline trimming cut 3 bases from V and 0 bases from J; bases unmatched to any gene: 7. The CDR3 sequence is 17 residues long. The CDR3 spells CATSDAGVRSSYNEQFF. In nucleotides, the CDR3 is TGTGCCACCAGTGATGCGGGAGTAAGGAGCTCCTACAATGAGCAGTTCTTC.

The V and J genes are TRBV4-1 and TRBJ2-5; 9 bases match TRBD1. The junction had 4 bases not matched to a gene; V was cut back by 1 base and J by 1 base. Germline V gives CDR1 MGHRA, CDR2 YSYEKL. The CDR3 is 16 residues long. The CDR3 nucleotides are TGCGCCAGCAGCCAAGGTGGGACAGGGCTCCAAGAGACCCAGTACTTC. Translation: CASSQGGTGLQETQYF.

At least ten counts were recorded for this clonotype. The chain has TRBV12-3 or TRBV12-4 and TRBJ2-5, with 10 bases matching TRBD1. V was clipped by 7 bases and J by 5 bases; unmatched bases: 4. This CDR3 region has 13 residues. The CDR3: CASTADRGETQYF. CDR3 in DNA: TGTGCCAGCACCGCGGACAGGGGGGAGACCCAGTACTTC.

This clonotype was recorded many times. The chain carries TRBV2 and TRBJ2-7; 7 nucleotides align to TRBD1. CDR3 length equals 15 residues. The V and J ends lost 6 bases and 6 bases, in that order; junction bases with no gene match: 14. Germline loops: CDR1 SNHLY, CDR2 FYNNEI. The CDR3 loop is CASSRKGPTGVEQYF. The DNA for the CDR3 is TGTGCCAGCAGCCGAAAGGGACCAACAGGGGTCGAGCAGTACTTC.

The chain links TRBV18 to TRBJ2-3, with D maybe TRBD2 (5 bases). V dropped 5 bases and J dropped 4 bases, with 7 bases sitting between them. Germline assignment: CDR1 KGHSH and CDR2 LQKENI. This CDR3 has 12 residues. The CDR3 region is CASSDYADTQYF. The CDR3 DNA reads TGTGCCAGCTCAGACTATGCAGATACGCAGTATTTT.

The sample holds a few counts of this clonotype. The chain recombines TRBV20-1 with TRBJ2-2; the D gene is possibly TRBD1 (5 bases). The CDR3 is 16 amino acids. Germline V gene lookup returns CDR1 DFQATT and CDR2 SNEGSKA (reference sequence). V was cut by 1 base and J by 2 bases, with 14 bases left in between. CDR3 sequence reads: CSARATGKLNTGELFF. In DNA, the CDR3 is TGCAGTGCTAGAGCTACAGGCAAGCTAAACACCGGGGAGCTGTTTTTT.

In DNA form, the CDR3 reads TGTGCCAGCAGTTACGGGACAGGTACCGGGGAGCTGTTTTTT. Translation gives CASSYGTGTGELFF. The chain couples TRBV6-2 or TRBV6-3 to TRBJ2-2, with TRBD1 matching over 8 bases. This CDR3 contains 14 residues. The junction had 1 base not matched to a gene; V was cut back by 2 bases and J by 5 bases. CDR1 MNHEY and CDR2 SVGEGT come from the germline V gene.

This rearrangement joins TRBV27 to TRBJ2-1; 11 nucleotides agree with TRBD2. V trimming: 10 bases; J trimming: 3 bases; junction bases outside the gene matches: 5. The CDR3 runs to 14 residues. Germline V gene lookup returns CDR1 MNHEY and CDR2 SMNVEV (reference sequence). The CDR3 DNA follows: TGTGCCACCCAACTAGCGGGAGTCTACAATGAGCAGTTCTTC. Translation gives CATQLAGVYNEQFF.

The gene calls are TRBV5-4 and TRBJ2-3, with D possibly matching TRBD2 (5 bases). V was pared by 3 bases and J by 4 bases, with 15 bases between. CDR3 length equals 15 residues. The germline V gene encodes CDR1 SGHNT and CDR2 YYREEE (reference sequence). CDR3 region: CASSSEGPGADTQYF. The CDR3 DNA reads TGTGCCAGCAGCTCCGAGGGCCCTGGGGCAGATACGCAGTATTTT.

This clonotype was seen more than once but under ten times. The chain links TRBV20-1 to TRBJ2-3; D could derive from TRBD1 or TRBD2 (6 bases each). The CDR3 covers 14 residues. V lost 6 bases and J lost 5, with 18 bases in between. Germline lookup yields CDR1 DFQATT and CDR2 SNEGSKA (reference sequence). The CDR3 DNA reads as TGCAGTGCCCCGCGGAGGGGGTTATTAGATACGCAGTATTTT. Translated, it gives CSAPRRGLLDTQYF.

V gene TRBV7-2 combines with J gene TRBJ1-1, with TRBD1 as a possible D gene (6 bases). CDR1 is SGHTA, CDR2 FQGNSA, per germline. CDR3 length equals 15 residues. V dropped 5 bases and J dropped 5 bases, with 18 bases sitting between them. The CDR3, as DNA: TGTGCCAGCAGCCCACGACAGGTCCCAGGGACTGAAGCTTTCTTT. Translating gives CASSPRQVPGTEAFF.

This clonotype was seen only a few times. The chain employs TRBV10-3 and TRBJ1-2, with D tentatively TRBD1 (6 bases). The germline gives CDR1 ENHRY, CDR2 SYGVKD. The CDR3 totals 14 residues. Trimming took 3 bases from V and 3 from J, leaving 11 bases between them. The CDR3 DNA sequence: TGTGCCATCAGTGACCTGAACAGGGACTATGGCTACACCTTC. Translated: CAISDLNRDYGYTF.

The V gene is TRBV7-9, the J gene TRBJ1-1; D is uncertain. CDR1 is SEHNR, CDR2 FQNEAQ, per germline (reference sequence). The V end was cut by 5 bases, the J end by 2 bases, with 15 bases between. The CDR3 is 15 residues long. This CDR3 is CASSHDGRGNTEAFF. The CDR3 DNA follows: TGTGCCAGCAGCCACGACGGACGGGGAAACACTGAAGCTTTCTTT.

V usage is TRBV9 and J usage is TRBJ2-1, with D possibly TRBD1 on 6 matching bases. The V gene's germline CDR1 is SGDLS and CDR2 YYNGEE. V was pared by 5 bases and J by 6 bases, with 9 bases between. The CDR3 totals 12 residues. The CDR3 loop is CASRSDSNEQFF. The CDR3 nucleotides are TGTGCCAGCAGATCGGACAGCAATGAGCAGTTCTTC.

The chain has TRBV15 and TRBJ2-1; 7 positions agree with TRBD2. This CDR3 comprises 15 residues. V dropped 0 bases and J dropped 11; count of bases not matched to a gene: 10. Germline V gene data show CDR1 as LNHNV and CDR2 as YYDKDF (reference sequence). The CDR3 loop is CATSREASGVLQQFF. The CDR3, as DNA: TGTGCCACCAGCAGAGAAGCTAGCGGAGTCCTTCAGCAGTTCTTC.

The chain carries TRBV12-3 or TRBV12-4 and TRBJ1-1, with TRBD1 as a possible D gene (6 bases). V lost 5 bases to trimming and J lost 1 base, with 8 bases between them. This CDR3 comprises 13 residues. Written as DNA, the CDR3 is TGTGCCAGCAGTACAGGGCGGAACACTGAAGCTTTCTTT. Encoded protein: CASSTGRNTEAFF.